This T cell receptor (beta chain) derives from a study of cytomegalovirus exposure and HLA in healthy donors. Germline V gene lookup returns CDR1 GTSNPN and CDR2 SVGIG (reference sequence). Trimming stripped 8 bases from V and 6 bases from J, with 13 bases between. This CDR3 has 12 amino acids. With 60 Vbeta and 13 Jbeta primers, the PCR was carried out. Profiled with immunoSEQ multiplex PCR; TCRdb holds only in-frame clones, not every one. The table has fewer than 150,000 clones, 67% seen once. Notes on the study in general: It was reported that the classifier diagnosed cytomegalovirus status with high specificity and sensitivity in both the original and validation cohorts. Usually a TCR sequence was rare, but some public TCRs were found in many donors. A reported reduction in N-insertions relative to the approximately 640-donor mean was seen in an Asian-associated ancestry cluster in a later analysis.

Healthy donors of bone marrow made up the group. Details on this clone: The antigen remains undetermined.

The chain uses TRBV30 and TRBJ2-2; D possibly corresponds to TRBD2 (5 bases). Input material: PBMCs. The source is a man in his late teens or twenties in good health and CMV-seropositive. CDR3 DNA sequence: TGTGCCCGGGGATCTGGCGCCGGGGAGCTGTTTTTT. Protein sequence: CARGSGAGELFF.